The clone carrying this T cell receptor (beta chain) was detected a few times. What it recognizes is unknown. Donors came from a validation cohort of 95 to 150 subjects, distinct from the first 666-subject cohort. These data originate in a study of cytomegalovirus exposure and HLA in healthy donors. Clones were sequenced by immunoSEQ multiplex PCR, and TCRdb holds only the in-frame ones, with some missing. The sample consists of about 180,000 clones, 85% of them appearing once. General study points: Around 160 TCR beta chains were listed as cytomegalovirus-associated.

V gave up 5 bases and J gave up 7 bases; unmatched junction bases: 3. Germline-derived CDR1 and CDR2 are KGHSH and LQKENI. This CDR3 has 15 residues. This rearrangement joins TRBV18 to TRBJ2-1; 15 bases agree with TRBD2. The sequencing input was PBMCs. The TCR was taken from a man aged 18 to 29 in good health and CMV-seropositive. CDR3 amino acids: CASSEGTSGRNEQFF. DNA for the CDR3: TGTGCCAGCTCAGAAGGGACTAGCGGGAGGAATGAGCAGTTCTTC.